The 26 T cell receptor beta chains below all came from one sample that was sequenced in a study of T-cell reconstitution after alpha-beta-depleted transplantation in children. A library of TCRbeta sequences, prepared with unique molecular identifiers, was generated. MiXCR, run by TCRdb on the PCR reads, gives a single entry per CDR3 protein. The sample carries around 90,000 distinct CDR3 sequences, 15% to 17% recorded once. This specimen was PBMCs, mostly from graft donor cells, taken 180 days after TCRalphabeta/CD19-depleted stem cell transplant. The receptor set was obtained from a male patient between 2 and 15 years old who had a stem cell transplant for acute lymphoblastic leukemia, so the T cells may come from the graft donor.

In regard to this clonotype: A much larger clone is a single base away; this may be a read error. CDR3 bases: TGTGCCAGCAGCTCAGTCGGGGGGGTCAATGAGCGGTTCTTC. Its protein is CASSSVGGVNERFF. V usage is TRBV5-5 and J usage is TRBJ2-1; 8 bases align to TRBD2. The length of the CDR3 is 14 residues. Germline CDR1 and CDR2: SGHKS and YYEKEE (reference sequence).

The rearrangement links TRBV12-3 or TRBV12-4 to TRBJ1-5; weak D call: TRBD1 (5 bases). The CDR3 has 15 amino acids. V lost 7 bases to trimming and J lost 6 bases, with 19 bases between them. The DNA for the CDR3 is TGTGCCAGCAAACCAGGGACTTTAGTTAGTCAGCCCCAGCATTTT. This translates into CASKPGTLVSQPQHF.

This clonotype was seen more than once but under ten times. This rearrangement joins TRBV5-1 to TRBJ2-2; D perhaps matches TRBD1 (5 bases). Germline V gives CDR1 SGHRS, CDR2 YFSETQ. CDR3 length equals 16 residues. V lost 2 bases, J lost 5 bases, and 16 bases lay in between. CDR3 sequence: CASSFGRVMVTGELFF. The CDR3 DNA reads TGCGCCAGCAGCTTTGGCAGGGTAATGGTTACCGGGGAGCTGTTTTTT. Supplemented by reference TRBV5-1 and TRBJ2-2, the full variable domain reads KAGVTQTPRYLIKTRGQQVTLSCSPISGHRSVSWYQQTPGQGLQFLFEYFSETQRNKGNFPGRFSGRQFSNSRSEMNVSTLELGDSALYLCASSFGRVMVTGELFFGEGSRLTVL.

The V and J genes are TRBV4-2 and TRBJ1-1; TRBD1 is a possible D gene (5 bases). Per the germline V gene, CDR1 is LGHNA and CDR2 is YNFKEQ. V was clipped by 2 bases and J by 6 bases, with 19 bases between them. This CDR3 has 16 amino acids. DNA for the CDR3: TGTGCCAGCAGCCAACAGTACTGGGGCGAGATATCTGAAGCTTTCTTT. Translated: CASSQQYWGEISEAFF.

This clonotype was counted many times. The chain uses TRBV20-1 and TRBJ1-2, with a possible D match to TRBD1 (6 bases). Trimming cost V 6 bases and J 7 bases, with 24 bases left between them. The CDR3 is 15 amino acids. Germline-derived CDR1 and CDR2 are DFQATT and SNEGSKA (reference sequence). CDR3 DNA sequence: TGCAGTGCGGAACGCCTAGGGCAGGGGTTGGGTGGCTACACCTTC. Translated, it gives CSAERLGQGLGGYTF.

At least ten counts were recorded for this clonotype. The V call is TRBV24-1, the J call TRBJ2-1, with D possibly TRBD1 on 6 matching bases. Germline loops: CDR1 KGHDR, CDR2 SFDVKD. CDR3 length: 16 residues. V lost 4 bases, J lost 8 bases, and 20 bases lay in between. CDR3 residues: CATSDKTGKVGDEQFF. For the CDR3, the DNA is TGTGCCACCAGTGACAAGACAGGAAAAGTCGGCGATGAGCAGTTCTTC.

This sequence joins TRBV6-5 and TRBJ2-7, with 7 bases lining up with TRBD1. Germline trimming cut 0 bases from V and 2 bases from J; bases unmatched to any gene: 4. This CDR3 region has 15 residues. From germline, CDR1 is MNHEY and CDR2 SVGAGI. The CDR3 protein is CASSYSRDSTYEQYF. DNA for the CDR3: TGTGCCAGCAGTTACTCCCGGGACAGCACCTACGAGCAGTACTTC.

This clonotype was seen repeatedly, ten times or more. This rearrangement joins TRBV6-5 to TRBJ2-1; tentative D call: TRBD2 (7 bases). This CDR3 has 14 amino acids. Trimming removed 10 bases from V and 2 bases from J, with 15 bases in between. CDR1 and CDR2 (germline): MNHEY, SVGAGI. The CDR3 is CATPGGGPYNEQFF. Here the CDR3 DNA reads TGTGCCACTCCGGGGGGCGGACCCTACAATGAGCAGTTCTTC.

Of note for this clonotype: This clone may be a read error of a much larger clone one base away. This chain links TRBV12-3 or TRBV12-4 with TRBJ1-2, with TRBD1 matching over 7 bases. V was clipped by 5 bases and J by 4 bases; unmatched bases: 19. This CDR3 spans 18 amino acids. CDR3 loop: CASSRSGTAFADSYGYTF. The CDR3, as DNA: TGTGCCAGCAGTAGGTCCGGGACAGCGTTTGCTGATTCCTATGGCTACACCTTC.

The chain links TRBV29-1 to TRBJ2-7; no clear D gene. V shed 4 bases and J shed 9 bases, with 19 bases lying between them. Germline values: CDR1 SQVTM, CDR2 ANQGSEA. This CDR3 contains 13 residues. The CDR3 here is CSVVRIALEWQYF. The CDR3 region has the DNA TGCAGCGTTGTCCGGATCGCTTTGGAGTGGCAGTACTTC.

This clonotype was counted only a few times. The chain combines TRBV12-3 or TRBV12-4 with TRBJ2-1; D tentatively reads TRBD1 or TRBD2 (5 bases each). Trimming shortened V by 1 base and J by 6 bases, and 16 bases separated the two germline ends. The CDR3 is 16 amino acids. The CDR3 DNA is TGTGCCAGCAGTTTAGTTGGGACCCTCGTAGCCAATGAGCAGTTCTTC. As protein: CASSLVGTLVANEQFF.

The chain combines TRBV12-3 or TRBV12-4 with TRBJ1-5; D is ambiguous. The CDR3 has 14 amino acids. Between the trimmed V and J ends, which lost 1 base and 2 bases, there was a span of 6 bases. CDR3 DNA sequence: TGTGCCAGCAGTTTAGGGGTTGGCAATCAGCCCCAGCATTTT. It encodes CASSLGVGNQPQHF.

This clonotype has just a few counts. The V gene is TRBV5-1, the J gene TRBJ1-4, with D possibly matching TRBD1 (5 bases). Germline loops: CDR1 SGHRS, CDR2 YFSETQ. This CDR3 region has 15 residues. Trimming took off 3 bases at V and 8 bases at J, with 17 bases between the two ends. This chain's CDR3 is CASSSAQAGQEKLFF. CDR3 nucleotides: TGCGCCAGCAGCTCGGCCCAGGCAGGGCAGGAAAAACTGTTTTTT.

This clonotype was observed many times. V and J are TRBV11-2 and TRBJ1-5, with D possibly matching TRBD1 (6 bases). The germline V and J ends were trimmed by 3 bases and 6 bases, with 15 bases remaining between them. This CDR3 contains 15 residues. The germline V gene encodes CDR1 SGHAT and CDR2 FQNNGV. The chain's CDR3 is CASSLDTGPRQPQHF. The CDR3 DNA sequence: TGTGCCAGCAGCTTGGATACAGGGCCCCGTCAGCCCCAGCATTTT.

This clonotype showed up just a few times. This chain joins TRBV3-1 and TRBJ2-3; D remains unclear. The germline V gene encodes CDR1 LGHDT and CDR2 YNNKEL (reference sequence). CDR3 length: 13 amino acids. Deletions cut 0 bases from V and 2 bases from J, with 3 bases between. Written as DNA, the CDR3 is TGTGCCAGCAGCCAAGATAACACAGATACGCAGTATTTT. It is translated as CASSQDNTDTQYF.

In this sample, this clonotype turned up a few times. V is TRBV20-1 and J is TRBJ2-3; no firm D call. V lost 3 bases and J 5 bases, leaving 9 bases between the germline ends. Germline V lookup: CDR1 DFQATT, CDR2 SNEGSKA (reference sequence). The CDR3 covers 12 residues. The CDR3, as DNA: TGCAGTGCTAGGTCGCGCCTAGATACGCAGTATTTT. Its translation: CSARSRLDTQYF.

A few counts support this clonotype. J is TRBJ1-5 and V is TRBV6-9, with D maybe TRBD1 (5 bases). The germline V gene encodes CDR1 MNHGY and CDR2 SVAAGI. The V end was cut by 8 bases, the J end by 6 bases, with 14 bases between. CDR3 size: 13 residues. CDR3 nucleotide sequence: TGTGCCAGCGATGAGAAGGGACGTCAGCCCCAGCATTTT. Protein sequence: CASDEKGRQPQHF.

The chain couples TRBV12-3 or TRBV12-4 to TRBJ1-2, with TRBD1 matching over 11 bases. The V gene end was trimmed by 4 bases and the J gene end by 4 bases; junction bases not matched to a gene: 8. This CDR3 spans 16 amino acids. CDR3 protein: CASSSTGTGGTYGYTF. In DNA form, the CDR3 reads TGTGCCAGCAGTTCAACCGGGACAGGGGGAACCTATGGCTACACCTTC.

This clonotype was observed a few times. The V call is TRBV5-1, the J call TRBJ2-1; TRBD1 agrees at 7 bases. The trim removed 0 bases at V and 8 bases at J, leaving 8 bases unmatched. This CDR3 has 15 amino acids. CDR1 SGHRS and CDR2 YFSETQ come from the germline V gene. This chain's CDR3 is CASSLGDRAIDEQFF. The DNA of the CDR3 is TGCGCCAGCAGCTTGGGGGACAGAGCTATCGATGAGCAGTTCTTC.

This clonotype was recorded a few times. The chain uses TRBV29-1 and TRBJ2-5, with D uncertain. Germline V gene sequence: CDR1 SQVTM, CDR2 ANQGSEA. CDR3 length: 12 amino acids. Trimming cost V 1 base and J 9 bases, with 12 bases left between them. CDR3 loop: CSVEGDRVAQYF. The CDR3 DNA sequence: TGCAGCGTTGAAGGTGACCGCGTGGCCCAGTACTTC. Full variable domain (missing parts from reference TRBV29-1 and TRBJ2-5): SAVISQKPSRDICQRGTSLTIQCQVDSQVTMMFWYRQQPGQSLTLIATANQGSEATYESGFVIDKFPISRPNLTFSTLTVSNMSPEDSSIYLCSVEGDRVAQYFGPGTRLLVL.

This clonotype showed up many times. The rearrangement uses TRBV20-1 and TRBJ1-1; possibly TRBD1 for D (6 bases). The germline V gene encodes CDR1 DFQATT and CDR2 SNEGSKA (reference sequence). This CDR3 region has 14 residues. Written as DNA, the CDR3 is TGCAGGACGCAACCTCCGGACAGGAACACTGAAGCTTTCTTT. Protein: CRTQPPDRNTEAFF.

V gene TRBV6-2 or TRBV6-3 combines with J gene TRBJ1-2; D gene ambiguous. CDR1 is MNHEY and CDR2 is SVGEGT in the germline V gene. Trimming took 7 bases from V and 1 from J, leaving 10 bases between them. The CDR3 extends over 13 amino acids. The chain's CDR3 is CASKGSGNYGYTF. The CDR3 DNA is TGTGCCAGCAAGGGTTCCGGTAACTATGGCTACACCTTC.

This clonotype was seen more than once but under ten times. V and J are TRBV7-8 and TRBJ2-7; D possibly corresponds to TRBD1 (6 bases). Trimming removed 5 bases at V and 7 bases at J, with 15 bases between. The CDR3 is 13 residues long. Germline lookup yields CDR1 SGHVS and CDR2 FQNEAQ. The CDR3 sequence: CASSVQGTGEQYF. In nucleotides, the CDR3 is TGTGCCAGCAGCGTTCAGGGGACCGGGGAGCAGTACTTC.

V usage is TRBV5-1 and J usage is TRBJ2-7, with D perhaps matching TRBD1 (6 bases). The length of the CDR3 is 15 residues. V was cut by 4 bases and J by 3 bases, with 17 bases left in between. CDR1 and CDR2 from the germline V gene are SGHRS and YFSETQ. The DNA of the CDR3 is TGCGCCAGCAGCCTAACCGGGACACCTAACTACGAGCAGTACTTC. Translated, it gives CASSLTGTPNYEQYF. The full variable domain, rest sourced from reference TRBV5-1 and TRBJ2-7, is KAGVTQTPRYLIKTRGQQVTLSCSPISGHRSVSWYQQTPGQGLQFLFEYFSETQRNKGNFPGRFSGRQFSNSRSEMNVSTLELGDSALYLCASSLTGTPNYEQYFGPGTRLTVT.

This clonotype was detected a few times. The chain has TRBV10-3 and TRBJ1-6; the match to TRBD1 covers 7 bases. The germline V gene encodes CDR1 ENHRY and CDR2 SYGVKD. The CDR3 sequence is 15 residues long. V gave up 6 bases and J gave up 7 bases; unmatched junction bases: 9. The CDR3 DNA sequence: TGTGCCATCAGAAGACAGGGAAGGGAGAATTCACCCCTCCACTTT. Protein product: CAIRRQGRENSPLHF.

This clonotype came up a few times. The chain joins TRBV5-5 to TRBJ1-5; the D is unclear. CDR1 is SGHKS, CDR2 YYEKEE, per germline (reference sequence). V lost 3 bases, J lost 3 bases, and 7 bases lay in between. The CDR3 extends over 13 amino acids. DNA of the CDR3: TGTGCCAGCAGCTCAGACAACAATCAGCCCCAGCATTTT. It is translated as CASSSDNNQPQHF.